Presented here are 25 T cell receptor beta chains from one specimen sequenced in a study of blood T cell repertoires in COVID-19. Data came from immunoSEQ multiplex PCR; TCRdb stores just in-frame clones and leaves some out. This table holds about 140,000 clones, 60% to 85% found once. Sequenced material: peripheral blood. The receptors stem from a man aged 50 to 60 with acute or convalescent COVID-19.

This sequence joins TRBV3-1 (or the pseudogene TRBV3-2) and TRBJ2-2; 11 bases match TRBD2. CDR3 length equals 15 residues. V lost 4 bases and J lost 5; bases outside the gene matches: 3. CDR1 and CDR2 from the germline V gene are LGHDT and YNNKEL (reference sequence). The CDR3 protein is CASSLAGGSTGELFF. The CDR3 bases are TGTGCCAGCAGCCTAGCGGGGGGGTCGACCGGGGAGCTGTTTTTT.

The chain is built from TRBV7-9 and TRBJ1-1; D is ambiguous. The germline V and J ends were trimmed by 2 bases and 5 bases, with 9 bases remaining between them. The CDR3 length is 13 residues. Germline V lookup: CDR1 SEHNR, CDR2 FQNEAQ (reference sequence). The CDR3 region is CASSLFPGTEAFF. The DNA for the CDR3 is TGTGCCAGCAGCTTATTTCCCGGTACTGAAGCTTTCTTT.

The chain employs TRBV7-9 and TRBJ2-7, with D maybe TRBD1 (5 bases). This CDR3 has 16 amino acids. Germline CDR1 SEHNR, CDR2 FQNEAQ (reference sequence). Deletions cut 1 base from V and 7 bases from J, with 20 bases between. The CDR3 region is CASSLENTGPKGEQYV. In nucleotides, the CDR3 is TGTGCCAGCAGCTTAGAAAATACAGGCCCTAAGGGAGAGCAGTACGTC.

This clone was observed a few times. V gene TRBV3-1 (or the pseudogene TRBV3-2) combines with J gene TRBJ2-7; D ambiguous. V was trimmed by 1 base and J by 1 base, leaving 11 bases between them. Per germline, CDR1 LGHDT and CDR2 YNNKEL (reference sequence). The CDR3 has 15 amino acids. The CDR3 DNA reads as TGTGCCAGCAGCCAAGTGGCGTCCGGGTCCTACGAGCAGTACTTC. Encoded protein: CASSQVASGSYEQYF.

The chain uses TRBV24-1 and TRBJ2-2; 8 nucleotides agree with TRBD2. After removal of 9 bases from V and 3 bases from J, the junction contained 8 bases not matched to a gene. Germline V CDR1 and CDR2: KGHDR, SFDVKD. The CDR3 is 15 residues long. CDR3 residues: CATRSAGDYTGELFF. CDR3 nucleotide sequence: TGTGCCACCCGGTCAGCGGGGGACTACACCGGGGAGCTGTTTTTT.

The chain uses TRBV11-3 and TRBJ2-3; a possible D gene is TRBD1 (5 bases). Per germline, CDR1 SGHNT and CDR2 YENEEA. Trimming left V 1 base short and J 4 bases short, with 6 bases between. The CDR3 consists of 13 residues. CDR3 coding DNA: TGTGCCAGCAGCTTAGTCAGGGCAGATACGCAGTATTTT. Translating it yields CASSLVRADTQYF. Drawing the rest from reference TRBV11-3 and TRBJ2-3, the complete variable domain is EAGVVQSPRYKIIEKKQPVAFWCNPISGHNTLYWYLQNLGQGPELLIRYENEEAVDDSQLPKDRFSAERLKGVDSTLKIQPAELGDSAVYLCASSLVRADTQYFGPGTRLTVL.

The rearrangement joins TRBV30 to TRBJ1-1; D uncertain. The V gene lost 3 bases and the J gene lost 1 base, with 9 bases spanning the gap. The CDR3 loop spans 13 amino acids. Germline values: CDR1 GTSNPN, CDR2 SVGIG (reference sequence). DNA for the CDR3: TGTGCCTGGAGCAGAGGATCGAACACTGAAGCTTTCTTT. Translating it yields CAWSRGSNTEAFF.

CDR3 loop: CASSSPGGFSPLHF. For the CDR3, the DNA is TGTGCCAGCAGTTCCCCGGGAGGATTTTCACCCCTCCACTTT. The chain employs TRBV6-5 and TRBJ1-6; D not resolved. Trimming shortened V by 4 bases and J by 9 bases, and 13 bases separated the two germline ends. Germline values: CDR1 MNHEY, CDR2 SVGAGI. The CDR3 length is 14 residues.

The count of this clone is one. The genes are TRBV28 and TRBJ1-5; 7 nucleotides match TRBD1. The junction had 6 bases not matched to a gene; V was cut back by 5 bases and J by 5 bases. CDR1 and CDR2 from the germline V gene are MDHEN and SYDVKM. The CDR3 runs 14 residues. As DNA, the CDR3 is TGTGCCAGCAGTGCGGGACAGCTGGATCAGCCCCAGCATTTT. Residues: CASSAGQLDQPQHF.

The chain recombines TRBV7-2 with TRBJ2-3; possible D gene TRBD2, 6 bases. The germline V gene has CDR1 SGHTA and CDR2 FQGNSA. With 1 base removed from V and 3 bases from J, the gap between germline ends came to 14 bases. The length of the CDR3 is 16 residues. The CDR3 DNA follows: TGTGCCAGCAGCTTAGTTGGAGGGATGAGTACAGATACGCAGTATTTT. Protein: CASSLVGGMSTDTQYF.

The chain uses TRBV7-2 and TRBJ2-2; 9 bases align to TRBD1. The CDR3 has 14 residues. Germline assignment: CDR1 SGHTA and CDR2 FQGNSA. V gave up 5 bases and J gave up 6 bases; unmatched junction bases: 4. CDR3 sequence reads: CASSRDRDAGELFF. The CDR3 bases are TGTGCCAGCAGCCGGGACAGGGATGCCGGGGAGCTGTTTTTT. Based on the CDR3 plus reference TRBV7-2 and TRBJ2-2, the full variable domain is GAGVSQSPSNKVTEKGKDVELRCDPISGHTALYWYRQSLGQGLEFLIYFQGNSAPDKSGLPSDRFSAERTGGSVSTLTIQRTQQEDSAVYLCASSRDRDAGELFFGEGSRLTVL.

This clone was seen only once. V usage is TRBV12-3 or TRBV12-4 and J usage is TRBJ2-1; perhaps TRBD2 as D (6 bases). The CDR3 has 11 amino acids. Trimming took 5 bases from V and 15 from J, leaving 14 bases between them. The CDR3 loop reads CASSPGLQTFF. CDR3 coding DNA: TGTGCCAGCAGTCCGGGACTCCAAACGTTCTTC.

V usage is TRBV15 and J usage is TRBJ2-7; 10 nucleotides agree with TRBD1. Germline V lookup: CDR1 LNHNV, CDR2 YYDKDF (reference sequence). Germline trimming cut 2 bases from V and 5 bases from J; bases unmatched to any gene: 9. This CDR3 contains 16 residues. CDR3 coding DNA: TGTGCCACCAGCAGATCGGGGGACAGGGGATTCCACGAGCAGTACTTC. Amino acid sequence: CATSRSGDRGFHEQYF.

The V gene is TRBV7-2, the J gene TRBJ1-5, with TRBD1 matching 7 bases. The ends lost 6 bases at V and 3 bases at J; junction bases unmatched: 8. The germline V gene has CDR1 SGHTA and CDR2 FQGNSA. This CDR3 is 15 amino acids long. The CDR3 DNA is TGTGCCAGCAGTACGGGACAGTATAACAATCAGCCCCAGCATTTT. Its protein product is CASSTGQYNNQPQHF.

V is TRBV3-1 (or the pseudogene TRBV3-2) and J is TRBJ2-3; D call uncertain. The CDR3 has 13 residues. The germline V gene encodes CDR1 LGHDT and CDR2 YNNKEL (reference sequence). Trimming cost V 4 bases and J 6 bases, with 11 bases left between them. The CDR3 bases are TGTGCCAGCAGCCCCCTCACAACGGATACGCAGTATTTT. Translated, it gives CASSPLTTDTQYF.

There are a few counts of this clone. V usage is TRBV5-4 and J usage is TRBJ1-5; 8 nucleotides match TRBD1. V was pared by 4 bases and J by 6 bases, with 9 bases of the junction left unmatched. This CDR3 region has 15 residues. CDR1 is SGHNT and CDR2 is YYREEE in the germline V gene (reference sequence). This chain's CDR3 is CASSPGQGRGQPQHF. CDR3 DNA sequence: TGTGCCAGCAGCCCTGGACAGGGAAGGGGTCAGCCCCAGCATTTT.

A single count supports this clone. The V and J genes are TRBV5-1 and TRBJ1-6; TRBD1 matches at 9 bases. The V gene end was trimmed by 0 bases and the J gene end by 10 bases; junction bases not matched to a gene: 8. CDR3 size: 16 residues. The V gene's germline CDR1 is SGHRS and CDR2 YFSETQ. As DNA, the CDR3 is TGCGCCAGCAGCTTGGGTGGGACAGGGAGTGGATCACCCCTCCACTTT. Protein product: CASSLGGTGSGSPLHF.

The chain couples TRBV30 to TRBJ1-5, with a tentative D call TRBD1 (5 bases). The V gene's germline CDR1 is GTSNPN and CDR2 SVGIG (reference sequence). The V end was cut by 3 bases, the J end by 6 bases, with 18 bases between. The CDR3 length is 15 residues. The CDR3 is CAWRGKGAGGQPQHF. The CDR3 nucleotides are TGTGCCTGGAGAGGTAAAGGGGCAGGCGGTCAGCCCCAGCATTTT.

The chain recombines TRBV9 with TRBJ1-6; D unclear. The CDR3 covers 16 residues. Germline V gene sequence: CDR1 SGDLS, CDR2 YYNGEE. The germline V and J ends were trimmed by 3 bases and 0 bases, with 10 bases remaining between them. The CDR3 bases are TGTGCCAGCAGCGGTCAGGAAAGCTCCTATAATTCACCCCTCCACTTT. Encoded protein: CASSGQESSYNSPLHF.

The CDR3 here is CAWSVFAGLQETQYF. For the CDR3, the DNA is TGTGCCTGGAGTGTCTTCGCGGGGCTTCAAGAGACCCAGTACTTC. V is TRBV30 and J is TRBJ2-5; maybe TRBD2 (6 bases). The CDR3 extends over 15 amino acids. V lost 0 bases and J 2 bases, leaving 13 bases between the germline ends. Germline V gene sequence: CDR1 GTSNPN, CDR2 SVGIG (reference sequence).

This sequence joins TRBV29-1 and TRBJ2-1; 8 bases line up with TRBD1. Unmatched junction bases numbered 14, after V lost 6 bases and J lost 7 bases. The CDR3 runs to 15 residues. The germline V gene has CDR1 SQVTM and CDR2 ANQGSEA. The CDR3 DNA sequence: TGCAGCGTGTACACCCCCGGGACAGGTCGGAATGAGCAGTTCTTC. Translating gives CSVYTPGTGRNEQFF.

The CDR3 sequence: CASSADRGGEAFF. DNA of the CDR3: TGTGCCAGCAGCGCAGACAGGGGCGGTGAAGCTTTCTTT. The chain recombines TRBV11-2 with TRBJ1-1; 8 bases fit TRBD1. CDR1 is SGHAT and CDR2 is FQNNGV in the germline V gene. The CDR3 sequence is 13 residues long. V shed 5 bases, J shed 7 bases, and the junction held 6 bases outside the gene matches.

The chain recombines TRBV24-1 with TRBJ2-1, with 9 bases that match TRBD2. V dropped 4 bases and J dropped 4; count of bases not matched to a gene: 7. The germline CDR1 and CDR2 sequences are KGHDR and SFDVKD. This CDR3 has 16 amino acids. CDR3 nucleotide sequence: TGTGCCACCAGTGACCCCGGGACTAGCCTATACAATGAGCAGTTCTTC. Amino acid sequence: CATSDPGTSLYNEQFF.

This chain links TRBV10-3 with TRBJ2-3; 10 positions match TRBD2. Trimming took 0 bases from V and 3 from J; bases not matched to a gene: 3. The CDR3 runs 16 residues. The germline gives CDR1 ENHRY, CDR2 SYGVKD. The CDR3 bases are TGTGCCATCAGTGAGTCTACTAGCGGGGTAACAGATACGCAGTATTTT. Protein sequence: CAISESTSGVTDTQYF.

Only one count was recorded for this clone. This sequence joins TRBV11-3 and TRBJ2-1; 8 positions match TRBD2. V shed 5 bases, J shed 8 bases, and the junction held 5 bases outside the gene matches. Germline loops: CDR1 SGHNT, CDR2 YENEEA. The CDR3 covers 13 residues. The CDR3 is CASSRGGQDEQFF. DNA of the CDR3: TGTGCCAGCAGCCGGGGGGGGCAGGATGAGCAGTTCTTC.